The rows below give T cell receptor beta chains drawn from one sample of a study of T cell repertoires in cytomegalovirus infection. TCRdb passed the reads through MiXCR, listing each CDR3 protein once. This table holds over 450,000 distinct CDR3 sequences, approximately 11% found once. Sample: PBMCs. All receptors come from a human donor in good health (CMV status not recorded). Some clones in this sample may be carry-over from other donors' samples. Each CDR3 is given with its conserved first and last residue. A D gene is named only where the DNA matches it firmly. The size of a clone is reported for some rows only, either as once, few or many, or as a class for expanded clones.

cdr3_aa cdr3_nt j_call v_call cdr3_length d_call clone_size
CASSHKDRASFYTEAFF TGCGCCAGCAGTCATAAGGACAGGGCAAGTTTTTACACTGAAGCTTTCTTT TRBJ1-1 TRBV23-1 17 TRBD1 .
CASSFTGFDTEAFF TGCGCCAGCAGCTTCACAGGGTTTGACACTGAAGCTTTCTTT TRBJ1-1 TRBV5-1 14 . few
CATPPETQYF TGTGCCACCCCCCCTGAGACCCAGTACTTC TRBJ2-5 TRBV19 10 . few
CASRVGSGVTFF TGTGCCAGCAGGGTGGGCTCCGGGGTGACTTTCTTT TRBJ1-1 TRBV7-9 12 . many
CASTFPGTGGETQYF TGCGCCAGCACTTTCCCCGGGACAGGGGGAGAGACCCAGTACTTC TRBJ2-5 TRBV5-1 15 TRBD1 few
CASSSRDREGEQYF TGTGCCAGCAGTTCCCGGGACAGGGAGGGGGAGCAGTACTTC TRBJ2-7 TRBV28 14 TRBD1 many
CASSRRLAGVNTGELFF TGCGCCAGCAGCCGCAGACTAGCGGGAGTTAACACCGGGGAGCTGTTTTTT TRBJ2-2 TRBV5-1 17 TRBD2 few
CASSVTGGPYNEQFF TGTGCCAGCAGCGTGACAGGGGGTCCCTACAATGAGCAGTTCTTC TRBJ2-1 TRBV9 15 TRBD1 few
CSANGLQETQYF TGCAGTGCTAATGGGCTCCAAGAGACCCAGTACTTC TRBJ2-5 TRBV20-1 12 . few
CASSQETGQGNTGELFF TGTGCCAGCAGCCAAGAAACCGGACAGGGGAACACCGGGGAGCTGTTTTTT TRBJ2-2 TRBV3-1 17 TRBD1 few
CASSPPGPATNEKLFF TGTGCCAGCAGCCCCCCAGGCCCAGCAACTAATGAAAAACTGTTTTTT TRBJ1-4 TRBV7-9 16 . many
CASSPGTSGSSIHEQYF TGTGCCAGCAGCCCCGGGACTAGCGGGAGTAGCATCCACGAGCAGTACTTC TRBJ2-7 TRBV5-6 17 TRBD2 few
CASTLVRDYNEQFF TGTGCCAGCACCCTCGTCCGGGACTACAATGAGCAGTTCTTC TRBJ2-1 TRBV7-9 14 . many
CASSHLLAGARNEQFF TGTGCCAGCAGCCACCTACTAGCGGGAGCACGTAATGAGCAGTTCTTC TRBJ2-1 TRBV4-2 16 TRBD2 many
CASRPDSNYGYTF TGTGCCAGCCGCCCGGACAGTAACTATGGCTACACCTTC TRBJ1-2 TRBV5-6 13 . many
CASSPGAGEETQYF TGTGCCAGCTCACCGGGGGCGGGAGAAGAGACCCAGTACTTC TRBJ2-5 TRBV18 14 . .
CASSPNTGQDPTDTQYF TGTGCCAGCTCACCAAATACTGGACAGGATCCAACAGATACGCAGTATTTT TRBJ2-3 TRBV18 17 TRBD1 many
CASSRHRAYTEAFF TGTGCCAGCAGCCGCCACAGAGCCTACACTGAAGCTTTCTTT TRBJ1-1 TRBV28 14 . many
CSYQGSGNQPQHF TGCAGCTACCAGGGGTCAGGGAATCAGCCCCAGCATTTT TRBJ1-5 TRBV20-1 13 . many
CAWALMAGWVFYEQYF TGTGCCTGGGCTCTCATGGCCGGGTGGGTCTTTTACGAGCAGTACTTC TRBJ2-7 TRBV30 16 . few
CASSRQGVILGNTEAFF TGTGCCAGCAGCCGACAGGGGGTAATATTGGGGAACACTGAAGCTTTCTTT TRBJ1-1 TRBV28 17 TRBD1 many
CATLISAFF TGTGCCACCCTGATCAGCGCTTTCTTT TRBJ1-1 TRBV2 9 . many
CASSSGTTNEQFF TGTGCCAGCAGCTCCGGGACCACTAATGAGCAGTTCTTC TRBJ2-1 TRBV9 13 . .
CASSPAGGVLGLAGGYNEQFF TGTGCCAGCAGTCCCGCGGGGGGAGTATTAGGTCTAGCGGGGGGCTACAATGAGCAGTTCTTC TRBJ2-1 TRBV12-3/TRBV12-4 21 TRBD2 many
CAISDRDGSGNTIYF TGTGCCATCAGTGACCGGGACGGCTCTGGAAACACCATATATTTT TRBJ1-3 TRBV10-3 15 . many
CASTGSSTDTQYF TGTGCCAGCACGGGATCTAGCACAGATACGCAGTATTTT TRBJ2-3 TRBV11-2 13 . once
CASSPKRTGRDEQFF TGTGCCAGCAGCCCCAAACGGACGGGGAGGGATGAGCAGTTCTTC TRBJ2-1 TRBV7-3 15 TRBD2 many
CASSQDTRYEQYF TGTGCCAGCAGCCAAGATACGCGGTACGAGCAGTACTTC TRBJ2-7 TRBV3-1 13 . many
CASSRQQGRSNQPQHF TGTGCCAGCTCACGTCAACAGGGTCGTAGCAATCAGCCCCAGCATTTT TRBJ1-5 TRBV18 16 . .
CASSEGSSYNEQFF TGTGCCAGCAGCGAGGGCTCTTCCTACAATGAGCAGTTCTTC TRBJ2-1 TRBV27 14 . few
CASRPFSGETGEQYF TGTGCCAGCAGGCCGTTTTCGGGAGAGACGGGCGAGCAGTACTTC TRBJ2-7 TRBV6-1 15 . .
CASSLVGNRNTEAFF TGTGCCAGCAGCTTAGTGGGAAACCGGAACACTGAAGCTTTCTTT TRBJ1-1 TRBV7-2 15 . many
CASSQEGTHNEQFF TGTGCCAGCAGCCAAGAGGGGACCCACAATGAGCAGTTCTTC TRBJ2-1 TRBV4-2 14 . many
CSVEDRGQNGYTF TGCAGCGTTGAGGACAGGGGGCAGAATGGCTACACCTTC TRBJ1-2 TRBV29-1 13 TRBD1 many
CASTYGAGGIPGNSPLHF TGTGCCAGCACCTACGGGGCAGGAGGAATCCCCGGCAATTCACCCCTCCACTTT TRBJ1-6 TRBV6-1 18 . many